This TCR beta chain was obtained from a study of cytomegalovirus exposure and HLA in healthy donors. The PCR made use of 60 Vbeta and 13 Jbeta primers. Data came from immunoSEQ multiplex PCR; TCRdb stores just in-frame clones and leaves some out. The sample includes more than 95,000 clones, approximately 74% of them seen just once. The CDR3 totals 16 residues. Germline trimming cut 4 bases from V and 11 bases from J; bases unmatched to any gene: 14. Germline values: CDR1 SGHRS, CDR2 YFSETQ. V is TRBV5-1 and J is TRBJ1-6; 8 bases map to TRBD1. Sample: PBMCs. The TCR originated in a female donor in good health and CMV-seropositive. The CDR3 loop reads CASSARQGHPGTPLHF. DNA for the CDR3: TGCGCCAGCAGCGCAAGACAGGGGCACCCAGGGACACCCCTCCACTTT.